This T cell receptor (beta chain) is drawn from a study of blood T cell repertoires in COVID-19 (dated by TCRdb to the early 2020s). Some background on the complete study: Samples from collaborators originated in the United States, Italy and Spain and spanned both the acute and convalescent phases of COVID-19. The prospective study material was composed of cDNA or gDNA derived from T cells, B-cell-depleted T cells, or PBMCs. Subjects who had been exposed to COVID-19, were actively infected with it, or had recovered from it provided the deeply sampled blood TCRbeta repertoires that made up the dataset. The repertoires were released in a freely available public database meant as a resource for research on the immune response to SARS-CoV-2. The samples were drawn from two sources: the first 160 participants of the ongoing ImmuneRACE study, and 1,000 to 1,500 subjects contributed by 6 global collaborators. The sample metadata nearly always contained a de-identified subject ID, COVID-19 status, age in years and sex. HLA class I and class II types, where available, came from metadata supplied by the sample provider rather than from assay-based typing.

Summary of the overall study and its limitations: Clinical and demographic metadata were provided uncurated, with the amount varying by source and participant.

Enrolling through a virtual design, the prospective study's participants ranged in age from roughly 18 to 89 years and lived across some 23 United States geographic areas. Cohort assignment in the prospective study relied on participant-reported clinical history from a screening survey and a study questionnaire. Recovered participants in ImmuneRACE Cohort 3 were defined by two consecutive negative NP/OP PCR tests, clearance by a healthcare professional, or resolution of symptoms. In the prospective study, mobile phlebotomists collected whole blood, serum and a nasopharyngeal or oropharyngeal swab from each participant. Over an approximately 2-month period, participants in the prospective study had the option of providing additional blood draws and questionnaires. Blood samples from the prospective study were shipped frozen or at room temperature prior to DNA extraction. As for this clone: Its antigen is unknown. The input lacks base qualities; no much larger clone sits a single base away.

Its CDR3 holds 14 amino acids, cysteine through phenylalanine. Only the CDR3 region is kept as DNA, spanning 42 bases read in frame from base 1. TCRbeta CDR3 regions were amplified from genomic DNA by means of the immunoSEQ Assay, a bias-controlled multiplex PCR. Concerning the study's data processing: The number of nucleated cells in each sample was estimated from the amplification of reference gene primers within the assay. Sequence reads were collapsed and filtered to measure the absolute abundance of every unique TCRbeta CDR3 rearrangement. For each sample, productive Simpson clonality was calculated as the square root of Simpson's diversity index over productive rearrangements. Not all clones reach the TCRdb copy of this immuneACCESS table, which keeps in-frame sequences only. Checked studies attribute under half of the gap to unresolved V genes and leave the rest unexplained. V and J calls and clone size come straight from that table; D and trimming were deduced from the DNA. For this sample the table gives a few hundred thousand clones, of which 89% were detected only once. The biggest ten clones account for 1.9% of the sample.

This receptor was obtained from a woman between 55 and 75 years old who had recovered from COVID-19. Rearrangement joined TRBV21-1 to TRBJ1-5; TRBD1, as called in the table, went unchecked against the DNA. TRBV21-1 has pseudogene status. The sample was PBMCs or T cells enriched from blood (not recorded which). DNA sequence: TGTGCCAGCAGCGGCCGGGACAGTCCCCCGCCTCAGCATTTT. Its product reads: CASSGRDSPPPQHF.